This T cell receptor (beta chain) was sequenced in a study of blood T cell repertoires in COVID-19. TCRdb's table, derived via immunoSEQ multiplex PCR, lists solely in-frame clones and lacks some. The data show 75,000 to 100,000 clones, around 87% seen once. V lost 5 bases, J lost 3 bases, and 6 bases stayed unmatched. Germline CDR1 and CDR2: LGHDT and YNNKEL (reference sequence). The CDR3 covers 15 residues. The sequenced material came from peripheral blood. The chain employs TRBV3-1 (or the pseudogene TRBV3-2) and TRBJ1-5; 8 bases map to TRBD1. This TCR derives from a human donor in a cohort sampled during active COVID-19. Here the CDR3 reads CASSSSDRDNQPQHF. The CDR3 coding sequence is TGTGCCAGCAGCAGCTCGGACAGGGACAATCAGCCCCAGCATTTT.